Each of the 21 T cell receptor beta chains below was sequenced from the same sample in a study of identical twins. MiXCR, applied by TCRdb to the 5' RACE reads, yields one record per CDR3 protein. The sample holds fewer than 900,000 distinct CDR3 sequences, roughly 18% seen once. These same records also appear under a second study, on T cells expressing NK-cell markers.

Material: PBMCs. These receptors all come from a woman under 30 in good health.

The CDR3 region has the DNA TGTGCCAGCAGCTTCAATCCGGCCCTAAATGAGCAGTTCTTC. This codes for CASSFNPALNEQFF. The chain couples TRBV7-8 to TRBJ2-1, with D uncertain. This CDR3 has 14 residues. V lost 3 bases and J 7 bases, leaving 13 bases between the germline ends. Germline V gene sequence: CDR1 SGHVS, CDR2 FQNEAQ.

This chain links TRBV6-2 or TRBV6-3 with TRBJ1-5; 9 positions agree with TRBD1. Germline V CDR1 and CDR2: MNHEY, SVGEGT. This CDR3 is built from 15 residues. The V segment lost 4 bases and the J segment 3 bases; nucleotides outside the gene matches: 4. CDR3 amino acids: CASSSRDRVNQPQHF. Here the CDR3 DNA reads TGTGCCAGCAGTTCCCGGGACAGGGTCAATCAGCCCCAGCATTTT.

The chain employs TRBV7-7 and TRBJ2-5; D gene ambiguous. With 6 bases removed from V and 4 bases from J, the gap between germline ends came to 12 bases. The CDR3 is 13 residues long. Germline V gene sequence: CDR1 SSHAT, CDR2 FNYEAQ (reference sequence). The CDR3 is CASSRRTRETQYF. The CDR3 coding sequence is TGTGCCAGCAGTCGTAGGACCCGAGAGACCCAGTACTTC.

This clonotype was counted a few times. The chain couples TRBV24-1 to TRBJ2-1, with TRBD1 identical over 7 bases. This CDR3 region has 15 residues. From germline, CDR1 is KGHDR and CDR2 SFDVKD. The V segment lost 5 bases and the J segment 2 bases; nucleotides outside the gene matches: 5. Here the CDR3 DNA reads TGTGCCACCAGTGCAGGGACAGCACCCTACAATGAGCAGTTCTTC. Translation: CATSAGTAPYNEQFF.

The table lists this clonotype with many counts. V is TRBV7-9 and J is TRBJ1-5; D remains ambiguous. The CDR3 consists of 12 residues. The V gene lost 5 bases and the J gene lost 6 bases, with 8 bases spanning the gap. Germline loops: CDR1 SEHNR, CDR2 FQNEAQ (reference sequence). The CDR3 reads CASSPSGQPQHF. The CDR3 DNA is TGTGCCAGCAGCCCTTCAGGTCAGCCCCAGCATTTT.

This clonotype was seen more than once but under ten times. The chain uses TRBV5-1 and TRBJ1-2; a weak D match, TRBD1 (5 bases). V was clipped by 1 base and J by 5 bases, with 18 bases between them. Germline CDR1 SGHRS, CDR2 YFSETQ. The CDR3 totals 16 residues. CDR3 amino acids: CASSLSSTGGSYGYTF. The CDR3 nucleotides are TGCGCCAGCAGCTTGTCTTCGACTGGGGGGAGTTATGGCTACACCTTC.

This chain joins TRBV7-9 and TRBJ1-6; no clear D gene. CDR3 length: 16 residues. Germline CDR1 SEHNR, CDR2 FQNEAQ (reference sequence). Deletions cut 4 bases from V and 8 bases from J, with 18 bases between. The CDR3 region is CASSSIPPTWDSPLHF. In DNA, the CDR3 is TGTGCCAGCAGCTCCATCCCCCCAACTTGGGATTCACCCCTCCACTTT.

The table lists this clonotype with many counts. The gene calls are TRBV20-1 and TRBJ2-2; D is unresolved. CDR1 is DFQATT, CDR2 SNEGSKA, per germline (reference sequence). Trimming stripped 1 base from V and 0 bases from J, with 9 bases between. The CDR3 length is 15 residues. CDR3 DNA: TGCAGTGCTAGAGTACACACCGCGAACACCGGGGAGCTGTTTTTT. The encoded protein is CSARVHTANTGELFF.

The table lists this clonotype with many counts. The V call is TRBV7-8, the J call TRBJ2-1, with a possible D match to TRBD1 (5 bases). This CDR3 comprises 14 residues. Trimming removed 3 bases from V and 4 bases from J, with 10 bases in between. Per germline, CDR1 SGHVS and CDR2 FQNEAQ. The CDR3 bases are TGTGCCAGCAGCTTTACTACAGGTTACAATGAGCAGTTCTTC. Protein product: CASSFTTGYNEQFF.

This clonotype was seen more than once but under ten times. Here the CDR3 reads CASSQEGGNSYNEQFF. The DNA for the CDR3 is TGCGCCAGCAGCCAAGAGGGCGGGAACTCCTACAATGAGCAGTTCTTC. V usage is TRBV4-3 and J usage is TRBJ2-1; D might be TRBD2 (6 bases). The length of the CDR3 is 16 residues. Germline-derived CDR1 and CDR2 are LGHNA and YSLEER. Trimming removed 0 bases at V and 0 bases at J, with 9 bases between.

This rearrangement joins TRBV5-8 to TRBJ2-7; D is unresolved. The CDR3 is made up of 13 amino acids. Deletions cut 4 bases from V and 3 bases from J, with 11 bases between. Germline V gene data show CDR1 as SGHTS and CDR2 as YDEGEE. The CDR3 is CASSPGVFYEQYF. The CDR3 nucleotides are TGTGCCAGCAGCCCTGGCGTCTTCTACGAGCAGTACTTC.

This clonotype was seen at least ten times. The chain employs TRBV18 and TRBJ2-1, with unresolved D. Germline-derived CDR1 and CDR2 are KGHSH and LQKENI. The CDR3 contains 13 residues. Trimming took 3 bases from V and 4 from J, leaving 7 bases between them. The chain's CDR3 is CASSPDIYNEQFF. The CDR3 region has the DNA TGTGCCAGCTCACCTGACATTTACAATGAGCAGTTCTTC.

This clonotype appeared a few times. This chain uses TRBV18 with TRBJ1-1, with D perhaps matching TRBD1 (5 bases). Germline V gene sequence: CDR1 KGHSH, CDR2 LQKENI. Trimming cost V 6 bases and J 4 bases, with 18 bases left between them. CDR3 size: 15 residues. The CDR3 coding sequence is TGTGCCAGCTCTCCCAGGGACTCTGGGGTCACTGAAGCTTTCTTT. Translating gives CASSPRDSGVTEAFF. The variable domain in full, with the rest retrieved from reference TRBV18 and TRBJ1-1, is NAGVMQNPRHLVRRRGQEARLRCSPMKGHSHVYWYRQLPEEGLKFMVYLQKENIIDESGMPKERFSAEFPKEGPSILRIQQVVRGDSAAYFCASSPRDSGVTEAFFGQGTRLTVV.

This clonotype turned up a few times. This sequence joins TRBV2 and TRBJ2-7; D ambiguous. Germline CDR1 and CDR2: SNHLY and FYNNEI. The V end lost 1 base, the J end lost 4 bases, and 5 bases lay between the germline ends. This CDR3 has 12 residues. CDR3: CASSEEPYEQYF. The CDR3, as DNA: TGTGCCAGCAGTGAAGAACCTTACGAGCAGTACTTC.

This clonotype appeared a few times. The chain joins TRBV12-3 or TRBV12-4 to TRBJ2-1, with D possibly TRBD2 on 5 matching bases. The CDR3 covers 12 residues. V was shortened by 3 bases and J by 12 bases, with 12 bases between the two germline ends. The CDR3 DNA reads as TGTGCCAGCAGTTTCCTCGGACTCACGCAGTTCTTC. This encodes CASSFLGLTQFF.

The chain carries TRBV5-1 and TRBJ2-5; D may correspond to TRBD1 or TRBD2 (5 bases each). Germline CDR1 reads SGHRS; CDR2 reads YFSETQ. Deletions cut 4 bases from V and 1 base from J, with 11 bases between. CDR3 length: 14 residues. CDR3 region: CASSTGRPQETQYF. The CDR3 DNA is TGCGCCAGCAGCACGGGACGGCCCCAAGAGACCCAGTACTTC.

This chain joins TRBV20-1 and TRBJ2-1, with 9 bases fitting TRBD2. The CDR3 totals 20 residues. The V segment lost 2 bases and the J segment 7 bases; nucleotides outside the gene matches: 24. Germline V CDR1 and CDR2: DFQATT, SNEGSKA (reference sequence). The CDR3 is CSARPTPASGKSGTSNEQFF. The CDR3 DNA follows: TGCAGTGCTAGACCTACCCCAGCTAGCGGGAAATCCGGCACCTCAAATGAGCAGTTCTTC.

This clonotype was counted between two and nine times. The CDR3 region is CASSTRDYANEQYF. The DNA of the CDR3 is TGTGCCAGCAGCACCCGGGACTACGCAAACGAGCAGTACTTC. The chain is built from TRBV6-1 and TRBJ2-7; 7 positions match TRBD2. The CDR3 is made up of 14 amino acids. Looked up from germline, CDR1 is MNHNS and CDR2 is SASEGT. Trimming removed 6 bases from V and 5 bases from J; junction bases left unmatched: 10.

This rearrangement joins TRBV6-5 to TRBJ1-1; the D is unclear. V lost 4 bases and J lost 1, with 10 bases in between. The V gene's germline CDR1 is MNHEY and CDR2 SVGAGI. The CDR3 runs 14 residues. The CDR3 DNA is TGTGCCAGCAGTTCTCCACGGGAGAACACTGAAGCTTTCTTT. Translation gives CASSSPRENTEAFF.

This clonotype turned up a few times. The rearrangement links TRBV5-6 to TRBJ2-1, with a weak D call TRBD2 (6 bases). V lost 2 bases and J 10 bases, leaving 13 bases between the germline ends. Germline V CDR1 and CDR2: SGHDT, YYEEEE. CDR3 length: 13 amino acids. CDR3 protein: CASSFARAGEQFF. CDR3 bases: TGTGCCAGCAGCTTCGCCAGGGCGGGGGAGCAGTTCTTC. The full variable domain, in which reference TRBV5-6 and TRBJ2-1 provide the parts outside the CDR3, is DAGVTQSPTHLIKTRGQQVTLRCSPKSGHDTVSWYQQALGQGPQFIFQYYEEEERQRGNFPDRFSGHQFPNYSSELNVNALLLGDSALYLCASSFARAGEQFFGPGTRLTVL.

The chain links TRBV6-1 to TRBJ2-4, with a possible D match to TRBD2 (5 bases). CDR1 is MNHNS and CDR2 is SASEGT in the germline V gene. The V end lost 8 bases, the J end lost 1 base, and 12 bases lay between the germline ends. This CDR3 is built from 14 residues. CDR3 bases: TGTGCCAGCGGGAGCTCGGGGGCCAAAAACATTCAGTACTTC. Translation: CASGSSGAKNIQYF.